This is a list of T cell receptor beta chains from one sample in a study of T cell responses to AZD1222 COVID-19 vaccine. Assay: immunoSEQ multiplex PCR; the TCRdb copy retains only in-frame clones and omits some. The sample has 150,000 or so clones; over 90% are singletons. The source was peripheral blood, collected 28 days after the second AZD1222 dose. The source of these receptors is an adult who received the AZD1222 COVID-19 vaccine. Each CDR3 is given with its conserved first and last residue. Fields, in order: V gene, J gene, clone size, D gene, CDR3 protein, CDR3 DNA. D genes are given only for firm matches. Expanded clones are given a class, and other clones once, few, many or no size at all.

V: TRBV4-3
J: TRBJ1-2
size: NA
D: NA
CDR3: CASSPSGGGSGYGYTF
DNA: TGCGCCAGCAGCCCTTCTGGCGGGGGGTCGGGCTATGGCTACACCTTC

V: TRBV2
J: TRBJ1-3
size: NA
D: TRBD1
CDR3: CASSYRDRANTIYF
DNA: TGTGCCAGCAGTTACCGGGACAGGGCGAACACCATATATTTT

V: TRBV15
J: TRBJ2-1
size: NA
D: NA
CDR3: CATSRDMTFYNEQFF
DNA: TGTGCCACCAGCAGAGATATGACTTTTTACAATGAGCAGTTCTTC

V: TRBV24-1
J: TRBJ1-5
size: NA
D: NA
CDR3: CATSDLGGDQPQHF
DNA: TGTGCCACCAGTGATTTGGGGGGGGACCAGCCCCAGCATTTT

V: TRBV29-1
J: TRBJ2-5
size: NA
D: NA
CDR3: CSAGLRLSEETQYF
DNA: TGCAGCGCCGGGCTCCGACTATCGGAAGAGACCCAGTACTTC

V: TRBV7-2
J: TRBJ2-1
size: NA
D: NA
CDR3: CASSLRGGGLRDNEQFF
DNA: TGTGCCAGCAGCTTACGAGGGGGTGGTTTGCGGGACAATGAGCAGTTCTTC

V: TRBV4-3
J: TRBJ1-5
size: NA
D: NA
CDR3: CASSQERAQPQHF
DNA: TGCGCCAGCAGCCAAGAACGGGCCCAGCCCCAGCATTTT

V: TRBV30
J: TRBJ1-2
size: NA
D: NA
CDR3: CAWSPDGYGYTF
DNA: TGTGCCTGGAGTCCAGACGGCTATGGCTACACCTTC

V: TRBV5-1
J: TRBJ2-7
size: NA
D: NA
CDR3: CASSFAGIYEQYF
DNA: TGCGCCAGCAGCTTCGCGGGTATCTACGAGCAGTACTTC

V: TRBV19
J: TRBJ1-4
size: NA
D: TRBD1
CDR3: CASSTTGTGLNEKLFF
DNA: TGTGCCAGTAGTACTACCGGGACAGGGCTCAATGAAAAACTGTTTTTT

V: TRBV5-1
J: TRBJ1-1
size: NA
D: NA
CDR3: CASSLGRSELAEAFF
DNA: TGCGCCAGCAGCCTGGGACGGTCGGAACTCGCTGAAGCTTTCTTT

V: TRBV5-1
J: TRBJ2-2
size: NA
D: TRBD2
CDR3: CASRAGTSGNTGELFF
DNA: TGCGCCAGCAGGGCCGGGACTAGCGGAAACACCGGGGAGCTGTTTTTT

V: TRBV19
J: TRBJ2-1
size: NA
D: TRBD1
CDR3: CASGQGLDDEQFF
DNA: TGTGCCAGCGGACAGGGGTTGGACGATGAGCAGTTCTTC

V: TRBV6-1
J: TRBJ1-2
size: NA
D: TRBD1
CDR3: CASSDRGRYGYTF
DNA: TGTGCCAGCAGTGACAGGGGGCGTTATGGCTACACCTTC

V: TRBV30
J: TRBJ1-1
size: few
D: NA
CDR3: CAFERNTEAFF
DNA: TGTGCCTTTGAACGGAACACTGAAGCTTTCTTT

V: TRBV7-2
J: TRBJ2-1
size: NA
D: TRBD2
CDR3: CAGSSGSSYNEQFF
DNA: TGTGCCGGCTCTAGCGGGAGCTCCTACAATGAGCAGTTCTTC

V: TRBV4-3
J: TRBJ2-1
size: NA
D: TRBD1
CDR3: CASSQRSWRDRVSGEQFF
DNA: TGCGCCAGCAGCCAGCGCTCCTGGCGGGACAGGGTGTCAGGTGAGCAGTTCTTC

V: TRBV6-6
J: TRBJ2-5
size: NA
D: NA
CDR3: CASTPADGGAETQYF
DNA: TGTGCCAGCACCCCCGCTGACGGGGGAGCAGAGACCCAGTACTTC

V: TRBV29-1
J: TRBJ2-1
size: NA
D: TRBD2
CDR3: CSVSGTSGISYNEQFF
DNA: TGCAGCGTCTCCGGGACTAGCGGGATCTCCTACAATGAGCAGTTCTTC

V: TRBV28
J: TRBJ1-1
size: NA
D: NA
CDR3: CASSSNGGGTEAFF
DNA: TGTGCCAGCAGTTCAAATGGAGGGGGCACTGAAGCTTTCTTT

V: TRBV2
J: TRBJ1-1
size: NA
D: NA
CDR3: CASTGFTEAFF
DNA: TGTGCCAGCACCGGGTTTACTGAAGCTTTCTTT

V: TRBV7-9
J: TRBJ2-2
size: NA
D: TRBD2
CDR3: CASSLEGTRAGELFF
DNA: TGTGCCAGCAGCTTAGAAGGGACTAGAGCCGGGGAGCTGTTTTTT

V: TRBV30
J: TRBJ1-2
size: NA
D: NA
CDR3: CAWSVQGGDYGYTF
DNA: TGTGCCTGGAGTGTTCAGGGAGGCGACTATGGCTACACCTTC

V: TRBV4-2
J: TRBJ2-7
size: NA
D: TRBD2
CDR3: CASSQDQASGMVSYEQYF
DNA: TGTGCCAGCAGCCAAGATCAAGCTAGCGGGATGGTCTCCTACGAGCAGTACTTC

V: TRBV11-2
J: TRBJ2-7
size: NA
D: NA
CDR3: CASSLTVRGEQYF
DNA: TGTGCCAGCAGCTTAACGGTCCGGGGCGAGCAGTACTTC

V: TRBV28
J: TRBJ1-4
size: few
D: TRBD1
CDR3: CASRPGTGDEKLFF
DNA: TGTGCCAGCAGACCCGGGACAGGAGATGAAAAACTGTTTTTT

V: TRBV21-1
J: TRBJ1-1
size: NA
D: NA
CDR3: CASSATGVELNTEAFF
DNA: TGTGCCAGCAGCGCGACAGGGGTGGAACTGAACACTGAAGCTTTCTTT

V: TRBV12-3/TRBV12-4
J: TRBJ1-3
size: NA
D: NA
CDR3: CASSLASPNTIYF
DNA: TGTGCCAGCAGTTTAGCCAGCCCGAACACCATATATTTT

V: TRBV27
J: TRBJ2-7
size: NA
D: NA
CDR3: CASSLSPGTPYEQYF
DNA: TGTGCCAGCAGTTTGTCCCCGGGGACCCCCTACGAGCAGTACTTC

V: TRBV5-6
J: TRBJ2-5
size: NA
D: TRBD2
CDR3: CASSVTSALRETQYF
DNA: TGTGCCAGCAGCGTGACTAGCGCCCTTAGGGAGACCCAGTACTTC

V: TRBV18
J: TRBJ2-2
size: NA
D: NA
CDR3: CASSPSENTGELFF
DNA: TGTGCCAGCTCACCCAGCGAGAACACCGGGGAGCTGTTTTTT

V: TRBV28
J: TRBJ1-4
size: NA
D: TRBD1
CDR3: CASSSPGTGEEKLFF
DNA: TGTGCCAGCAGTTCCCCCGGGACAGGTGAAGAAAAACTGTTTTTT

V: TRBV6-1
J: TRBJ1-1
size: NA
D: NA
CDR3: CASSEGGAGGTEAFF
DNA: TGTGCCAGCAGTGAAGGGGGGGCCGGGGGCACTGAAGCTTTCTTT

V: TRBV21-1
J: TRBJ2-3
size: NA
D: NA
CDR3: CASSKAARRDCTDTQYF
DNA: TGTGCCAGCAGCAAAGCAGCCAGAAGGGATTGCACAGATACGCAGTATTTT

V: TRBV7-9
J: TRBJ2-3
size: once
D: TRBD2
CDR3: CASSKWTSGVSTDTQYF
DNA: TGTGCCAGCAGCAAGTGGACTAGCGGGGTTAGCACAGATACGCAGTATTTT